This TCR beta chain comes out of a study of cytomegalovirus exposure and HLA in healthy donors. The length of the CDR3 is 13 residues. Germline V CDR1 and CDR2: MNHEY, SVGAGI. J gave up 8 bases and V 4 bases, and 6 bases lay outside the gene matches. Both 60 Vbeta primers and 13 Jbeta primers went into the PCR. TCRdb keeps only in-frame clones here, not all; method: immunoSEQ multiplex PCR. Of 150,000 to 200,000 clones detected, 79% appear once; the ten largest clones hold 4.4%. The sequence was collected from a woman in her thirties in good health and CMV-seropositive. The chain combines TRBV6-5 with TRBJ1-2, with TRBD1 matching over 8 bases. The sample taken for sequencing was PBMCs. The CDR3 DNA is TGTGCCAGCAGTTTCCCGGGACAGGACGGCTACACCTTC. This gives the protein CASSFPGQDGYTF.